A single sample gave rise to the 13 T cell receptor beta chains below, sequenced in a study of cytomegalovirus exposure and HLA in healthy donors. Use of 60 Vbeta and 13 Jbeta primers characterized the PCR. TCRdb keeps only in-frame clones here, not all; method: immunoSEQ multiplex PCR. The sample shows around 150,000 clones, less than 10% of them seen only once. The sample comprised PBMCs. The receptor set was obtained from a male donor in good health and CMV-seronegative.

This clone appeared a few times. The chain has TRBV5-1 and TRBJ2-1; tentative D call: TRBD2 (6 bases). Trimming took off 5 bases at V and 0 bases at J, with 15 bases between the two ends. The CDR3 runs 16 residues. Germline CDR1 reads SGHRS; CDR2 reads YFSETQ. The CDR3 coding sequence is TGCGCCAGCAGACCCCTAGCGCCCGTCTCCTACAATGAGCAGTTCTTC. Protein product: CASRPLAPVSYNEQFF.

In its sample, this clone was seen a few times. This chain joins TRBV2 and TRBJ2-2; D possibly corresponds to TRBD1 (6 bases). Germline CDR1 reads SNHLY; CDR2 reads FYNNEI. The ends were cut back, 6 bases at V and 5 bases at J, with 10 bases in the middle. This CDR3 has 13 amino acids. The CDR3, as DNA: TGTGCCAGCAGAGCCACAGGGACCGGGGAGCTGTTTTTT. It encodes CASRATGTGELFF.

CDR3 sequence reads: CAIRYSSGANVLTF. For the CDR3, the DNA is TGTGCCATCAGGTACAGCTCTGGGGCCAACGTCCTGACTTTC. The chain joins TRBV10-3 to TRBJ2-6; no firm D call. Germline assignment: CDR1 ENHRY and CDR2 SYGVKD. V was cut by 6 bases and J by 0 bases, with 6 bases left in between. This CDR3 contains 14 residues.

This clone turned up a few times. This rearrangement joins TRBV5-5 to TRBJ2-2; 7 bases are a match to TRBD1. V dropped 4 bases and J dropped 4; count of bases not matched to a gene: 7. Germline lookup yields CDR1 SGHKS and CDR2 YYEKEE (reference sequence). There are 15 residues in the CDR3. CDR3 in amino acids: CASSPSYRGTGELFF. The DNA for the CDR3 is TGTGCCAGCAGCCCGTCGTACAGGGGCACCGGGGAGCTGTTTTTT. Complete variable domain (other parts from reference TRBV5-5 and TRBJ2-2): DAGVTQSPTHLIKTRGQQVTLRCSPISGHKSVSWYQQVLGQGPQFIFQYYEKEERGRGNFPDRFSARQFPNYSSELNVNALLLGDSALYLCASSPSYRGTGELFFGEGSRLTVL.

The rearrangement uses TRBV7-2 and TRBJ2-5; perhaps TRBD1 as D (8 bases). Germline V gene lookup returns CDR1 SGHTA and CDR2 FQGNSA. The CDR3 consists of 16 residues. Trimming removed 4 bases at V and 5 bases at J, with 20 bases between. The chain's CDR3 is CASSYQGAGALETQYF. CDR3 DNA sequence: TGTGCCAGCAGCTACCAGGGGGCGGGAGCTCTGGAGACCCAGTACTTC.

The chain combines TRBV5-1 with TRBJ1-5, with a tentative D call TRBD1 (5 bases). CDR1 is SGHRS, CDR2 YFSETQ, per germline. V shed 1 base and J shed 0 bases, with 14 bases lying between them. The CDR3 has 17 residues. CDR3 region: CASSLQPTGGSNQPQHF. CDR3 DNA sequence: TGCGCCAGCAGCTTGCAGCCGACGGGGGGTAGCAATCAGCCCCAGCATTTT. The full variable domain, completed using reference TRBV5-1 and TRBJ1-5, is KAGVTQTPRYLIKTRGQQVTLSCSPISGHRSVSWYQQTPGQGLQFLFEYFSETQRNKGNFPGRFSGRQFSNSRSEMNVSTLELGDSALYLCASSLQPTGGSNQPQHFGDGTRLSIL.

This chain links TRBV28 with TRBJ1-2; D is unclear. V was shortened by 6 bases and J by 4 bases, with 9 bases between the two germline ends. The CDR3 length is 12 residues. From germline, CDR1 is MDHEN and CDR2 SYDVKM. CDR3 protein: CASSLGFYGYTF. Here the CDR3 DNA reads TGTGCCAGCAGCCTCGGGTTCTATGGCTACACCTTC.

The sample holds a few counts of this clone. The chain carries TRBV4-3 and TRBJ2-6; TRBD1 might be the D (6 bases). The CDR3 is made up of 19 amino acids. In germline, CDR1 is LGHNA, CDR2 YSLEER. With 0 bases removed from V and 0 bases from J, the gap between germline ends came to 15 bases. The CDR3 region is CASSQEWDIYPSGANVLTF. The CDR3 DNA reads TGCGCCAGCAGCCAAGAGTGGGACATATATCCCTCTGGGGCCAACGTCCTGACTTTC.

The V gene is TRBV5-1, the J gene TRBJ2-2; 7 nucleotides match TRBD1. V lost 3 bases to trimming and J lost 9 bases; unmatched junction nucleotides: 17. The CDR3 has 17 residues. Germline CDR1 is SGHRS and CDR2 is YFSETQ. The CDR3 spells CASSSTGQSGLGRELFF. The CDR3 DNA reads as TGCGCCAGCAGCTCTACGGGACAGTCGGGGTTGGGCAGGGAGCTGTTTTTT.

As regards this clone: Without the conserved terminal phenylalanine or tryptophan, this CDR3 likely stems from a read error. The genes are TRBV4-2 and TRBJ1-5, with a possible D match to TRBD1 (5 bases). CDR1 is LGHNA, CDR2 YNFKEQ, per germline. There are 15 residues in the CDR3. Trimming pared 4 bases from V and 0 bases from J, leaving 10 bases between. The DNA of the CDR3 is TGTGCCAGCAGCCCGACACAGGATAGCAATCAGCCCCAGCATGTT. Its translation: CASSPTQDSNQPQHV.

This clone was detected a few times. CDR3 sequence: CASSQDRGNYGYTF. CDR3 DNA: TGTGCCAGCAGCCAAGACCGGGGAAACTATGGCTACACCTTC. V is TRBV4-2 and J is TRBJ1-2; D is uncertain. The ends were cut back, 0 bases at V and 2 bases at J, with 7 bases in the middle. The CDR3 contains 14 residues. CDR1 and CDR2 (germline): LGHNA, YNFKEQ.

This chain uses TRBV28 with TRBJ2-2; no firm D call. Per germline, CDR1 MDHEN and CDR2 SYDVKM. The V end was cut by 4 bases, the J end by 1 base, with 7 bases between. The CDR3 extends over 14 amino acids. The chain's CDR3 is CASSSLLNTGELFF. The CDR3 DNA follows: TGTGCCAGCAGTTCTCTACTGAACACCGGGGAGCTGTTTTTT.

This clone was seen a few times. The chain carries TRBV4-3 and TRBJ2-6; D is unresolved. The CDR3 covers 15 residues. The germline V gene has CDR1 LGHNA and CDR2 YSLEER. V lost 2 bases and J lost 0, with 5 bases in between. CDR3 nucleotide sequence: TGCGCCAGCAGCCAACTCAGCTCTGGGGCCAACGTCCTGACTTTC. Translation: CASSQLSSGANVLTF.